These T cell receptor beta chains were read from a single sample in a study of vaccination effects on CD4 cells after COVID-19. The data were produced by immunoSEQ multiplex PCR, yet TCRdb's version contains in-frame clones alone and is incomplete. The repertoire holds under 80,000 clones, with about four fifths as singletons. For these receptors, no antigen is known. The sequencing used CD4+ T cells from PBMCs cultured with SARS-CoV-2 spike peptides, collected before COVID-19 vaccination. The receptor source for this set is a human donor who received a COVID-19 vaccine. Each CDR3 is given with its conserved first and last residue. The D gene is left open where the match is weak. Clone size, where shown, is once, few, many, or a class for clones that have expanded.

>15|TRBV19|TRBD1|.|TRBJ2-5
CASSTTTGRGETQYF
TGTGCCAGTAGTACGACGACAGGGAGAGGAGAGACCCAGTACTTC
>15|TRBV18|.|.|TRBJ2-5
CASSPPSPSDETQYF
TGTGCCAGCTCACCACCGTCGCCCAGCGACGAGACCCAGTACTTC
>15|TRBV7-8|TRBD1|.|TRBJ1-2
CASSLQGAANYGYTF
TGTGCCAGCAGCTTACAGGGGGCAGCTAACTATGGCTACACCTTC
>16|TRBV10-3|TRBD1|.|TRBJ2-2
CAISRQGRGDTGELFF
TGTGCCATCAGCAGACAGGGACGGGGAGACACCGGGGAGCTGTTTTTT
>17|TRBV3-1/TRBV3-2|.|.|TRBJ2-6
CASSQGGAGSGANVLTF
TGTGCCAGCAGCCAAGGGGGGGCGGGCTCTGGGGCCAACGTCCTGACTTTC
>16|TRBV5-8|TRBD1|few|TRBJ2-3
CASPSPPGQGVDTQYF
TGTGCCAGCCCTTCCCCCCCGGGACAGGGGGTAGATACGCAGTATTTT
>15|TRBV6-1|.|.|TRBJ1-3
CASSEWGSSGNTIYF
TGTGCCAGCAGTGAATGGGGCAGCTCTGGAAACACCATATATTTT
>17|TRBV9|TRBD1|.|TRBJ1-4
CASSRAGGAGGDEKLFF
TGTGCCAGCAGCAGAGCCGGTGGGGCAGGGGGAGATGAAAAACTGTTTTTT
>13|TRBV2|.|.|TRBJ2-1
CASSLDSPNEQFF
TGTGCCAGCAGCCTAGACAGTCCCAATGAGCAGTTCTTC
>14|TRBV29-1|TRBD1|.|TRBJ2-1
CSTQRGTGIIEQFF
TGCAGCACCCAACGGGGGACAGGCATAATTGAGCAGTTCTTC
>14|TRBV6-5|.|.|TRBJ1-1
CASNIRGVNTEAFF
TGTGCCAGCAACATAAGGGGGGTGAACACTGAAGCTTTCTTT
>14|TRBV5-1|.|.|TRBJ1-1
CASRPFSGDTEAFF
TGCGCCAGCAGACCCTTCTCGGGCGACACTGAAGCTTTCTTT
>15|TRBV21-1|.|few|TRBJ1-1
CASSKPGQLNTEAFF
TGTGCCAGCAGCAAACCGGGACAGCTGAACACTGAAGCTTTCTTT
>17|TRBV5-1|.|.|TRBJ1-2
CASSLERSQGSFYGYTF
TGCGCCAGCAGCTTGGAGCGGTCACAGGGAAGTTTCTATGGCTACACCTTC
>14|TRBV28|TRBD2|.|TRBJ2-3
CASSSSGGTDTQYF
TGTGCCAGCAGTTCTAGCGGGGGCACAGATACGCAGTATTTT
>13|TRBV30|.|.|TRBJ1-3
CALDRQAENTIYF
TGTGCCTTGGACCGACAGGCTGAAAACACCATATATTTT
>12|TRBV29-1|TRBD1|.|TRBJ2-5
CSARTGEETQYF
TGCAGCGCTAGGACAGGTGAAGAGACCCAGTACTTC
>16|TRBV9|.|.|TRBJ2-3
CASSATGDPRTDTQYF
TGTGCCAGCAGCGCAACGGGGGATCCTAGGACAGATACGCAGTATTTT
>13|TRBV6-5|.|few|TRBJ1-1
CASSYTGGTEAFF
TGTGCCAGCAGTTACACGGGGGGCACTGAAGCTTTCTTT
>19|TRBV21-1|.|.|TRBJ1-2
CASSKARVNRDIVNYGYTF
TGTGCCAGCAGCAAAGCGAGGGTAAACCGGGACATCGTAAACTATGGCTACACCTTC
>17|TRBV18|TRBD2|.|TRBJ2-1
CASSPLAGAGTYNEQFF
TGTGCCAGCTCACCCCTAGCGGGGGCAGGCACCTACAATGAGCAGTTCTTC
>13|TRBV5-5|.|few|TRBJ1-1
CASSTDWNTEAFF
TGTGCCAGCAGCACCGACTGGAACACTGAAGCTTTCTTT
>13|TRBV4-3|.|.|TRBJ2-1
CASSQDPVNEQFF
TGCGCCAGCAGCCAAGATCCCGTAAATGAGCAGTTCTTC
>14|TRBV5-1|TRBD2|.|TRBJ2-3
CASSGSGGEDTQYF
TGCGCCAGCAGCGGTAGCGGGGGGGAAGATACGCAGTATTTT
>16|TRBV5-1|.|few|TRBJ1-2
CASSLDPPTGNYGYTF
TGCGCCAGCAGCTTGGATCCTCCGACAGGAAACTATGGCTACACCTTC
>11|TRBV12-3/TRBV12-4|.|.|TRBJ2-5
CASSTSWTQYF
TGTGCCAGCAGTACTAGTTGGACCCAGTACTTC
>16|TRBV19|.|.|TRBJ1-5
CASSIRRGGFNQPQHF
TGTGCCAGTAGTATTCGTCGGGGAGGGTTTAATCAGCCCCAGCATTTT
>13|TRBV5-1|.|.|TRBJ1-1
CASTGHLNTEAFF
TGCGCCAGCACGGGACACTTGAACACTGAAGCTTTCTTT
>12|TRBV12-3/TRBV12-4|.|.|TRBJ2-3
CASSAGEGTQYF
TGTGCCAGCAGCGCAGGGGAAGGTACGCAGTATTTT
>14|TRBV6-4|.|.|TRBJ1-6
CASSEQGYNSPLHF
TGTGCCAGCAGCGAGCAGGGATATAATTCACCCCTCCACTTT
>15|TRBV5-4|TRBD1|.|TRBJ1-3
CASSLAGTAGNTIYF
TGTGCCAGCAGCTTGGCTGGGACAGCTGGAAACACCATATATTTT
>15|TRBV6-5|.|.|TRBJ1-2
CASRKSGGANYGYTF
TGTGCCAGCAGAAAGTCCGGGGGAGCTAACTATGGCTACACCTTC
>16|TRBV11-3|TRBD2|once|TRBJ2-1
CASSVRVGGTYNEQFF
TGTGCCAGCAGCGTCCGCGTGGGGGGGACCTACAATGAGCAGTTCTTC
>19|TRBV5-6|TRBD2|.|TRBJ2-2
CASSPNGLAGSRNTGELFF
TGTGCCAGCAGTCCTAATGGCCTAGCGGGGTCGAGGAACACCGGGGAGCTGTTTTTT
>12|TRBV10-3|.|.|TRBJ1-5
CAISESWEPQHF
TGTGCCATCAGTGAGTCTTGGGAGCCCCAGCATTTT
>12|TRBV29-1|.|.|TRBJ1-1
CSVWQGGTEAFF
TGCAGCGTGTGGCAGGGAGGCACTGAAGCTTTCTTT